These 26 T cell receptor beta chains were all obtained from the same sample, sequenced in a study of CD8+CD57+ T cells in acquired aplastic anemia. Template material for TCR beta VDJ and CDR3 profiling consisted of genomic DNA. TCRdb redid the calling of the reads with MiXCR, one entry per CDR3 protein. The repertoire holds roughly 170,000 distinct CDR3 sequences, with about three fifths as singletons. The sample consisted of sorted CD4+, CD8+, or CD8+CD57+ T cells (not recorded which) from PBMCs. The receptor set was obtained from a human donor in good health.

The sample holds a few counts of this clonotype. The rearrangement links TRBV7-9 to TRBJ1-6, with TRBD1 identical over 7 bases. Germline CDR1 SEHNR, CDR2 FQNEAQ (reference sequence). This CDR3 comprises 14 residues. V lost 7 bases, J lost 7 bases, and 7 bases stayed unmatched. The CDR3 DNA follows: TGTGCCAGCATAGGCGAGGGACAGAATTCACCCCTCCACTTT. Its translation is CASIGEGQNSPLHF.

The chain couples TRBV20-1 to TRBJ1-2, with a weak D call TRBD1 (6 bases). The CDR3 sequence is 13 residues long. Germline V gene data show CDR1 as DFQATT and CDR2 as SNEGSKA (reference sequence). V was trimmed by 3 bases and J by 7 bases, leaving 15 bases between them. Here the CDR3 DNA reads TGCAGTGCTAGGAGGGGGGGCGCAGTTGGCTACACCTTC. Amino acids: CSARRGGAVGYTF.

V and J are TRBV2 and TRBJ1-1, with TRBD1 matching over 9 bases. This CDR3 comprises 14 residues. The junction had 7 bases not matched to a gene; V was cut back by 6 bases and J by 5 bases. CDR1 and CDR2 from the germline V gene are SNHLY and FYNNEI. CDR3 DNA sequence: TGTGCCAGCAGCGCGGGACAGGGAGGGACTGAAGCTTTCTTT. As protein: CASSAGQGGTEAFF.

The rearrangement uses TRBV29-1 and TRBJ1-2, with 8 bases identical to TRBD1. CDR1 and CDR2 (germline): SQVTM, ANQGSEA. The CDR3 extends over 14 amino acids. V dropped 3 bases and J dropped 2; count of bases not matched to a gene: 5. The CDR3 is CSVERNRGNYGYTF. As DNA, the CDR3 is TGCAGCGTTGAGAGGAACAGGGGGAACTATGGCTACACCTTC.

The chain carries TRBV11-2 and TRBJ2-7; D is perhaps TRBD1 or TRBD2 (5 bases each). V was cut by 2 bases and J by 7 bases, with 18 bases left in between. The CDR3 spans 15 residues. The germline gives CDR1 SGHAT, CDR2 FQNNGV. The CDR3 nucleotides read TGTGCCAGCAGCTTACGGCCCGGGACCGCGAGTGAGCAGTACTTC. Its protein is CASSLRPGTASEQYF.

This chain joins TRBV20-1 and TRBJ2-7, with D possibly matching TRBD1 (6 bases). The V end was cut by 1 base, the J end by 2 bases, with 12 bases between. Germline V gene sequence: CDR1 DFQATT, CDR2 SNEGSKA (reference sequence). There are 14 residues in the CDR3. CDR3 region: CSARVGGGTYEQYF. DNA for the CDR3: TGCAGTGCTAGAGTTGGGGGCGGAACCTACGAGCAGTACTTC.

The chain couples TRBV20-1 to TRBJ1-1, with 7 bases that match TRBD1. From germline, CDR1 is DFQATT and CDR2 SNEGSKA (reference sequence). The CDR3 has 14 amino acids. Trimming took 5 bases from V and 6 from J; bases not matched to a gene: 12. The CDR3 is CSAPETDRSAEAFF. For the CDR3, the DNA is TGCAGTGCTCCCGAAACGGACAGGTCTGCTGAAGCTTTCTTT.

The rearrangement links TRBV10-3 to TRBJ2-5, with D possibly matching TRBD2 (7 bases). CDR1 and CDR2 from the germline V gene are ENHRY and SYGVKD. V gave up 4 bases and J gave up 2 bases, with 11 bases separating them. The CDR3 contains 14 residues. In DNA, the CDR3 is TGTGCCATCAGTGGGGGGGGCGGACAAGAGACCCAGTACTTC. Its translation is CAISGGGGQETQYF.

Many counts were recorded for this clonotype. The gene calls are TRBV7-8 and TRBJ2-3, with 7 bases fitting TRBD1. V shed 4 bases and J 0 bases; nucleotides not matched to a gene: 1. CDR3 length: 14 residues. Germline CDR1 reads SGHVS; CDR2 reads FQNEAQ. The CDR3 bases are TGTGCCAGCAGCTCAGGGGGTAGCACAGATACGCAGTATTTT. It encodes CASSSGGSTDTQYF.

This clonotype was picked up many times. The chain employs TRBV11-2 and TRBJ2-3, with TRBD2 matching 10 bases. Germline V lookup: CDR1 SGHAT, CDR2 FQNNGV. V shed 5 bases and J 4 bases; nucleotides not matched to a gene: 12. This CDR3 comprises 17 residues. The CDR3 spells CASSRWTTSGNPDTQYF. CDR3 sequence (DNA): TGTGCCAGCAGCCGGTGGACCACTAGCGGGAATCCAGATACGCAGTATTTT.

The genes are TRBV2 and TRBJ2-1; D unclear. V was clipped by 1 base and J by 9 bases, with 13 bases between them. The CDR3 runs 14 residues. In germline, CDR1 is SNHLY, CDR2 FYNNEI. Here the CDR3 DNA reads TGTGCCAGCAGTGAAGTCGCCTTGAAGCCTGAGCAGTTCTTC. Protein sequence: CASSEVALKPEQFF.

This CDR3 reads CASSVVGGGPGDTQYF. Here the CDR3 DNA reads TGTGCCAGCAGCGTAGTAGGGGGGGGGCCTGGAGATACGCAGTATTTT. The chain joins TRBV9 to TRBJ2-3, with a tentative D call TRBD2 (7 bases). Per germline, CDR1 SGDLS and CDR2 YYNGEE. There are 16 residues in the CDR3. Trimming cost V 0 bases and J 5 bases, with 16 bases left between them.

This chain links TRBV15 with TRBJ2-7; maybe TRBD1 (5 bases). V gave up 0 bases and J gave up 3 bases, with 6 bases separating them. The germline CDR1 and CDR2 sequences are LNHNV and YYDKDF (reference sequence). This CDR3 is 13 amino acids long. The CDR3 DNA reads as TGTGCCACCAGCAGAGATCAGGGCTACGAGCAGTACTTC. Amino acid sequence: CATSRDQGYEQYF.

CDR3 loop: CASSLLNRGGGYTF. The CDR3 bases are TGTGCCAGCAGCTTATTAAACAGGGGAGGAGGCTACACCTTC. The V gene is TRBV7-9, the J gene TRBJ1-2, with 7 bases aligning to TRBD1. This CDR3 has 14 residues. The junction had 8 bases not matched to a gene; V was cut back by 2 bases and J by 8 bases. Germline-derived CDR1 and CDR2 are SEHNR and FQNEAQ (reference sequence).

The CDR3 DNA follows: TGTGCCACCAGTGACGTAGGACAGGGCAAGGGTGAGCAGTTCTTC. Protein product: CATSDVGQGKGEQFF. This sequence joins TRBV24-1 and TRBJ2-1, with 8 bases fitting TRBD1. Trimming cost V 4 bases and J 9 bases; bases outside gene matches: 10. The CDR3 length is 15 residues. The germline CDR1 and CDR2 sequences are KGHDR and SFDVKD.

To note about this clonotype: Compared with germline, one end of the junction differs, possibly owing to a read error. V is TRBV7-7 and J is TRBJ2-5; 9 nucleotides line up with TRBD2. Germline-derived CDR1 and CDR2 are SSHAT and FNYEAQ (reference sequence). This CDR3 is built from 16 residues. The CDR3 DNA sequence: TGTGCTAGCAGCCTACGCTTTAGCGGGGGACAAGAGACCCAGTACTTC. This encodes CASSLRFSGGQETQYF.

V is TRBV5-1 and J is TRBJ2-1; D gene unclear. The V and J ends lost 9 bases and 2 bases respectively, with 18 bases between them. Germline V gene data show CDR1 as SGHRS and CDR2 as YFSETQ. The CDR3 covers 15 residues. This CDR3 is CANRRGGSPYNEQFF. The CDR3 DNA is TGCGCCAACCGAAGAGGTGGGTCTCCCTACAATGAGCAGTTCTTC.

The chain couples TRBV6-4 to TRBJ2-7, with D uncertain. CDR1 is MRHNA, CDR2 SNTAGT, per germline. The CDR3 length is 13 residues. With 0 bases removed from V and 4 bases from J, the gap between germline ends came to 7 bases. The DNA for the CDR3 is TGTGCCAGCAGTGACTCGAAAGGGTACGAGCAGTACTTC. Its protein is CASSDSKGYEQYF.

V and J are TRBV5-5 and TRBJ2-1; TRBD2 agrees at 8 bases. Germline CDR1 is SGHKS and CDR2 is YYEKEE (reference sequence). V lost 5 bases to trimming and J lost 9 bases; unmatched junction nucleotides: 13. This CDR3 has 15 amino acids. CDR3 DNA: TGTGCCAGCAGAGGGGTTGGCGGGGGGACTGGTGAGCAGTTCTTC. This sequence encodes CASRGVGGGTGEQFF.

This chain connects TRBV20-1 to TRBJ2-7, with 7 nucleotides matching TRBD2. After removal of 3 bases from V and 7 bases from J, the junction contained 9 bases not matched to a gene. The CDR3 spans 13 residues. Per germline, CDR1 DFQATT and CDR2 SNEGSKA (reference sequence). The DNA of the CDR3 is TGCAGTGCTAGGGGGGAGGGCCTATGGGAGCAGTACTTC. It yields the protein CSARGEGLWEQYF.

This clonotype was observed a handful of times. The chain couples TRBV7-8 to TRBJ1-2; no reliable D call. The CDR3 runs 13 residues. The ends were cut back, 8 bases at V and 6 bases at J, with 16 bases in the middle. Germline values: CDR1 SGHVS, CDR2 FQNEAQ. CDR3 coding DNA: TGTGCCAGCGGACGGCCGGTAGTTGATGGCTACACCTTC. As protein: CASGRPVVDGYTF.

The chain uses TRBV10-3 and TRBJ2-7, with D unresolved. This CDR3 comprises 14 residues. Trimming stripped 7 bases from V and 0 bases from J, with 13 bases between. Germline CDR1 reads ENHRY; CDR2 reads SYGVKD. In DNA form, the CDR3 reads TGTGCCATCACTCCAGACTCCGGCTCCTACGAGCAGTACTTC. Translating gives CAITPDSGSYEQYF.

A remark on this clonotype: This sequence may be a read error, since a much larger clone differs from it by one base. The CDR3 DNA is TGCAGTGCTAGACACAGGGACAATGAGCAGTTCTTC. This codes for CSARHRDNEQFF. V usage is TRBV20-1 and J usage is TRBJ2-1, with a weak D call TRBD1 (6 bases). There are 12 residues in the CDR3. Germline lookup yields CDR1 DFQATT and CDR2 SNEGSKA (reference sequence). The germline V and J ends were trimmed by 2 bases and 5 bases, with 7 bases remaining between them.

CDR3 sequence reads: CASSLVGSDTQYF. CDR3 nucleotide sequence: TGTGCCAGCAGCTTAGTGGGCTCAGATACGCAGTATTTT. This chain connects TRBV11-1 to TRBJ2-3; D remains unclear. Germline lookup yields CDR1 SGHAT and CDR2 FQDESV (reference sequence). The CDR3 covers 13 residues. The V end lost 1 base, the J end lost 4 bases, and 6 bases lay between the germline ends.

V and J are TRBV7-9 and TRBJ1-2; perhaps TRBD1 as D (5 bases). The V end lost 5 bases, the J end lost 4 bases, and 14 bases lay between the germline ends. Looked up from germline, CDR1 is SEHNR and CDR2 is FQNEAQ (reference sequence). This CDR3 spans 14 amino acids. In nucleotides, the CDR3 is TGTGCCAGCAGCCCCGACAGTTCGGGCTATGGCTACACCTTC. The encoded protein is CASSPDSSGYGYTF.

On this clonotype itself: The conserved final phenylalanine or tryptophan is absent from the CDR3, which likely points to a read error. The CDR3 sequence is CASSVGGSPLHL. The CDR3 DNA follows: TGTGCCAGCAGTGTGGGGGGATCACCCCTCCACTTA. The rearrangement links TRBV2 to TRBJ1-6, with a tentative D call TRBD1 (5 bases). The CDR3 covers 12 residues. The V end lost 4 bases, the J end lost 10 bases, and 8 bases lay between the germline ends. The germline CDR1 and CDR2 sequences are SNHLY and FYNNEI.